Given below is one T cell receptor (beta chain) in context. It has no known antigen specificity. Base qualities were left out, and no much larger clone turns up one base away. The data belong to a study of OX40 agonist ivuxolimab in advanced cancers. Looking at the study overall: Ivuxolimab, which targeted the costimulatory receptor OX40 (CD134), was an agonistic, fully human IgG2 monoclonal antibody. Intravenous ivuxolimab was administered to patients every 2 weeks at six dose levels: 0.01, 0.1, 0.3, 1.5, 3 and 10 mg/kg. Of the 50 to 55 dose-escalation patients, hepatocellular carcinoma was present in about 20, melanoma in roughly 15, renal cell carcinoma in 9 and head and neck cancer in 9. In the dose-escalation cohort, 70% to 90% of patients were male, and the mean age was 60 years with a range of about 20 to 80. Patients were allowed to have had prior anti-PD-1, anti-PD-L1 or anti-CTLA-4 therapy, and approximately 40% of the dose-escalation patients had previously received checkpoint inhibitors. Partial responses occurred in three dose-escalation patients: two with cutaneous melanoma and one with hepatocellular carcinoma. The point of sequencing TCRbeta in the periphery was to test whether ivuxolimab changed TCR sequence diversity and drove clonal T-cell expansion. The paper covers the monotherapy dose-escalation part of the phase I ivuxolimab trial, which included N ≈ 50 patients.

For sequencing of the TCRbeta CDR3 region, genomic DNA was extracted from the sorted cells. TCRbeta CDR3 regions were sequenced using the immunoSEQ Assay. Entries here come from immuneACCESS through TCRdb and include only in-frame sequences with V and J called. Some clones fail to appear in such tables; in the studies checked, an unresolved V gene covers under half of the shortfall, and the cause of the remainder is unknown. Across this sample there are more than 65,000 clones, with approximately 87% seen only once. Approximately 6.1% of the sample goes to the ten largest clones. The trial excluded patients who had a history of autoimmune disease or who were on systemic immunosuppression. In every dose cohort, peripheral blood was drawn for TCR sequencing at baseline, cycle 4 day 1, and cycle 7 day 1. Samples were obtained from an open-label, multicenter, first-in-human phase I dose-escalation trial of ivuxolimab. Adults with locally advanced or metastatic melanoma, renal cell, hepatocellular, or head and neck squamous cell carcinoma were enrolled in the trial. CD4+ and CD8+ T cells were sorted separately from peripheral blood before TCR sequencing.

Points the paper makes about the study in general: Low levels of normalized T-cell clonal expansion were also seen in some patients who did not respond. Clonal expansion of both CD4+ and CD8+ blood T cells was observed from baseline to week 6 at doses 0.1 to 3.0 mg/kg. The antigen specificity of the peripheral T cells that underwent clonal expansion was not determined. After ivuxolimab, more expanded clones were found on average in CD8+ T cells than in CD4+ T cells. In the 0.1-3.0 mg/kg groups, partial responders had among the lowest normalized peripheral clonal expansion, particularly in CD8+ T cells.

The CDR3 runs 13 amino acids, cysteine and phenylalanine included. CDR3 DNA only is kept here, 39 bases in frame from base 1. As encoded in the germline V gene, CDR1 is MNHEY while CDR2 is SVGAGI. V gives up 6 bases and J gives up 1 base, and the segment between their germline ends measures 9 bases. The rearrangement combines TRBV6-5 with TRBJ1-1; the D gene cannot be named for sure. The sequencing here drew on CD4+ or CD8+ T cells sorted from blood, taken in a trial of the OX40 agonist ivuxolimab. This sequence originates from an adult with an advanced solid tumor such as melanoma, head and neck, liver or kidney cancer. The DNA sequence is TGTGCCAGCAGCTCCGCGAGGAACACTGAAGCTTTCTTT. Its translation reads: CASSSARNTEAFF.